The 18 T cell receptor beta chains below all came from one sample that was sequenced in a study of blood T cell repertoires in COVID-19. TCRdb's table, derived via immunoSEQ multiplex PCR, lists solely in-frame clones and lacks some. The sample shows roughly 100,000 clones, around 90% of them seen only once. Sequenced input: peripheral blood. The source is a man aged 45 to 65 with active or convalescent COVID-19.

There are a few counts of this clone. Other DNA sequences in the sample encode the same CDR3. The rearrangement links TRBV5-1 to TRBJ2-5; TRBD1 matches 8 bases. The CDR3 length is 13 residues. With 4 bases clipped from V and 4 bases from J, the junction kept 3 bases outside the gene matches. Germline V gene data show CDR1 as SGHRS and CDR2 as YFSETQ. CDR3 loop: CASSPGQGETQYF. The DNA of the CDR3 is TGCGCCAGCAGCCCCGGACAGGGAGAGACCCAGTACTTC.

This rearrangement joins TRBV2 to TRBJ2-7, with 12 bases lining up with TRBD2. This CDR3 spans 15 amino acids. Losses at the gene ends were 3 bases for V and 2 bases for J; bases not matched to a gene: 2. The germline V gene has CDR1 SNHLY and CDR2 FYNNEI. This chain's CDR3 is CASSDGLAGTYEQYF. CDR3 bases: TGTGCCAGCAGTGATGGACTAGCGGGGACCTACGAGCAGTACTTC. The full variable domain, with the rest looked up from reference TRBV2 and TRBJ2-7, is EPEVTQTPSHQVTQMGQEVILRCVPISNHLYFYWYRQILGQKVEFLVSFYNNEISEKSEIFDDQFSVERPDGSNFTLKIRSTKLEDSAMYFCASSDGLAGTYEQYFGPGTRLTVT.

In its sample, this clone was seen a few times. The rearrangement uses TRBV6-6 and TRBJ2-7, with D possibly being TRBD1 (6 bases). V was pared by 6 bases and J by 7 bases, with 19 bases between. The CDR3 loop spans 14 amino acids. Germline V CDR1 and CDR2: MNHNY, SVGAGI (reference sequence). CDR3 DNA sequence: TGTGCCAGCAGCCCACCCAACAGGGTTTGGGAGCAGTACTTC. Residues: CASSPPNRVWEQYF.

The chain employs TRBV28 and TRBJ1-4, with 7 bases matching TRBD1. The length of the CDR3 is 16 residues. From germline, CDR1 is MDHEN and CDR2 SYDVKM. V lost 4 bases, J lost 8 bases, and 13 bases stayed unmatched. CDR3 sequence reads: CASSSLGPGQEEKLFF. The DNA for the CDR3 is TGTGCCAGCAGTTCACTCGGTCCCGGACAGGAAGAAAAACTGTTTTTT.

The chain is built from TRBV5-1 and TRBJ2-7; 7 bases map to TRBD1. Unmatched junction bases numbered 5, after V lost 3 bases and J lost 2 bases. This CDR3 is 14 amino acids long. CDR1 is SGHRS, CDR2 YFSETQ, per germline. The CDR3 here is CASSSGTVPYEQYF. The CDR3 nucleotides read TGCGCCAGCAGCTCGGGGACAGTCCCCTACGAGCAGTACTTC.

The gene calls are TRBV30 and TRBJ1-3, with D tentatively TRBD1 (6 bases). Germline V gene sequence: CDR1 GTSNPN, CDR2 SVGIG (reference sequence). The CDR3 sequence is 14 residues long. V was pared by 0 bases and J by 5 bases, with 11 bases between. The DNA of the CDR3 is TGTGCCTGGAGTGTACGGGGGGCGAGAAACACCATATATTTT. Translating it yields CAWSVRGARNTIYF.

The CDR3 loop reads CASSRGPLNIQYF. The CDR3 DNA sequence: TGTGCCAGCAGCAGGGGGCCGCTGAACATTCAGTACTTC. The genes are TRBV21-1 and TRBJ2-4; the table names TRBD1, a call not compared with the DNA. TRBV21-1 is assigned pseudogene status. This CDR3 is built from 13 residues.

The chain employs TRBV19 and TRBJ2-7; 10 positions agree with TRBD1. CDR3 length equals 14 residues. V dropped 7 bases and J dropped 0; count of bases not matched to a gene: 3. Germline assignment: CDR1 LNHDA and CDR2 SQIVND (reference sequence). The CDR3 DNA sequence: TGTGCCAGTAAAAGGACAGGGGGCTCCTACGAGCAGTACGTC. As protein: CASKRTGGSYEQYV.

The V call is TRBV7-2, the J call TRBJ2-7; 7 positions match TRBD1. Germline V lookup: CDR1 SGHTA, CDR2 FQGNSA. This CDR3 has 13 residues. V dropped 4 bases and J dropped 1; count of bases not matched to a gene: 1. CDR3 loop: CASSSGQSYEQYF. The CDR3 bases are TGTGCCAGCAGCTCGGGACAGTCCTACGAGCAGTACTTC. The variable domain in full, with the rest retrieved from reference TRBV7-2 and TRBJ2-7, is GAGVSQSPSNKVTEKGKDVELRCDPISGHTALYWYRQSLGQGLEFLIYFQGNSAPDKSGLPSDRFSAERTGGSVSTLTIQRTQQEDSAVYLCASSSGQSYEQYFGPGTRLTVT.

The V gene is TRBV7-9, the J gene TRBJ2-1; unclear D gene. The germline CDR1 and CDR2 sequences are SEHNR and FQNEAQ (reference sequence). The CDR3 sequence is 13 residues long. The V end lost 5 bases, the J end lost 8 bases, and 13 bases lay between the germline ends. The CDR3 spells CASSSAGVDEQFF. DNA of the CDR3: TGTGCCAGCAGCAGCGCCGGCGTGGATGAGCAGTTCTTC.

The chain links TRBV30 to TRBJ1-4; tentatively, D is TRBD1 (5 bases). The germline CDR1 and CDR2 sequences are GTSNPN and SVGIG (reference sequence). The CDR3 extends over 14 amino acids. V was trimmed by 2 bases and J by 4 bases, leaving 11 bases between them. The CDR3 protein is CAWSTDSLNEKLFF. CDR3 DNA: TGTGCCTGGAGTACCGACAGCCTTAATGAAAAACTGTTTTTT.

The chain joins TRBV9 to TRBJ1-1; 11 bases line up with TRBD1. V dropped 3 bases and J dropped 9; count of bases not matched to a gene: 4. CDR3 size: 13 residues. Germline-derived CDR1 and CDR2 are SGDLS and YYNGEE. CDR3 DNA sequence: TGTGCCAGCAGCGCCGGGGACAGGGGGAAAGCTTTCTTT. Its translation is CASSAGDRGKAFF.

The V call is TRBV27, the J call TRBJ2-5; a weak D match, TRBD1 (5 bases). CDR1 is MNHEY, CDR2 SMNVEV, per germline (reference sequence). Deletions cut 2 bases from V and 5 bases from J, with 9 bases between. This CDR3 comprises 13 residues. The DNA of the CDR3 is TGTGCCAGCAGTTTACAGGGTAGGGAGACCCAGTACTTC. Its protein product is CASSLQGRETQYF.

The rearrangement uses TRBV6-5 and TRBJ1-3, with 7 bases fitting TRBD1. The V gene's germline CDR1 is MNHEY and CDR2 SVGAGI. CDR3 size: 15 residues. V lost 7 bases, J lost 0 bases, and 6 bases stayed unmatched. The CDR3 coding sequence is TGTGCCAGCACCGGACAGGCATTCTCTGGAAACACCATATATTTT. Its translation: CASTGQAFSGNTIYF.

This clone was recorded a few times. V usage is TRBV3-1 (or the pseudogene TRBV3-2) and J usage is TRBJ2-2, with 12 bases aligning to TRBD1. Germline-derived CDR1 and CDR2 are LGHDT and YNNKEL (reference sequence). The V segment lost 4 bases and the J segment 9 bases; nucleotides outside the gene matches: 3. CDR3 length: 14 amino acids. CDR3 DNA sequence: TGTGCCAGCAGCCGGGGACAGGGGGCGAGGGAGCTGTTTTTT. Its translation: CASSRGQGARELFF.

The chain recombines TRBV28 with TRBJ2-7; 10 bases line up with TRBD1. The trim removed 10 bases at V and 5 bases at J, leaving 5 bases unmatched. The germline gives CDR1 MDHEN, CDR2 SYDVKM. The CDR3 extends over 12 amino acids. CDR3 region: CAIQTGGHEQYV. As DNA, the CDR3 is TGTGCCATTCAGACAGGGGGCCACGAGCAGTACGTC.

The V call is TRBV2, the J call TRBJ2-5; no firm D call. Germline values: CDR1 SNHLY, CDR2 FYNNEI. The CDR3 totals 15 residues. The V end was cut by 1 base, the J end by 5 bases, with 14 bases between. CDR3 loop: CASSEVLLGYETQYF. The CDR3 coding sequence is TGTGCCAGCAGTGAAGTTCTTCTAGGCTACGAGACCCAGTACTTC.

Concerning this clone itself: Different DNA sequences within this sample yield the same CDR3. The genes are TRBV12-3 or TRBV12-4 and TRBJ1-1, with no clear D. Trimming removed 3 bases at V and 3 bases at J, with 8 bases between. CDR3 length equals 13 residues. Here the CDR3 DNA reads TGTGCCAGCAGTTTCCAGAGGGACACTGAAGCTTTCTTT. This sequence encodes CASSFQRDTEAFF.